These T cell receptor beta chains were read from a single sample in a study of T cells in Graves' hyperthyroidism and ophthalmopathy. TCRdb redid the calling of the multiplex PCR reads with MiXCR, one entry per CDR3 protein. The sample consists of about 740,000 distinct CDR3 sequences, 14% of them appearing once. The sequencing sample was made of blood. These receptors all come from a woman younger than 30 with Graves' hyperthyroidism. CDR3s include the opening cysteine and the closing phenylalanine or tryptophan. A D gene is named only where the DNA matches it firmly. Size is omitted from some rows. Given values are once, few, many or a class for expanded clones.

clone size	D gene	V gene	J gene	CDR3 DNA	CDR3 protein
few	TRBD2	TRBV6-2/TRBV6-3	TRBJ2-7	TGTGCCAGCAGCCCATATGCCGTAGCGGGAGGGCGCGAATACGAGCAGTACTTC	CASSPYAVAGGREYEQYF
-	TRBD2	TRBV6-1	TRBJ2-7	TGTGCCAGCAACCACCTGGCGGGAGGATCCTACGAGCAGTACTTC	CASNHLAGGSYEQYF
few	-	TRBV9	TRBJ2-5	TGTGCCAGCAGCGTCGAACTAAGAGGGGCTCAAGAGACCCAGTACTTC	CASSVELRGAQETQYF
few	TRBD1	TRBV12-3/TRBV12-4	TRBJ1-5	TGTGCCAGCAGTTCGACAGGGGGCCGGGAGCCCCAGCATTTT	CASSSTGGREPQHF
many	TRBD2	TRBV28	TRBJ2-5	TGTGCCAGCAGTTTTAGGAGCGGGAGGGAGACCCAGTACTTC	CASSFRSGRETQYF
few	-	TRBV29-1	TRBJ2-2	TGCAGCGCGATAGGGATGAGGGAGCTGTTTTTT	CSAIGMRELFF
few	TRBD2	TRBV11-2	TRBJ2-7	TGTGCCAGCAGCTGGGCTAGCGGGGGGCCCACCTACGAGCAGTACTTC	CASSWASGGPTYEQYF
many	-	TRBV5-1	TRBJ1-1	TGCGCCAGCAGCTTGACAGGACCTGAAGCTTTCTTT	CASSLTGPEAFF
-	TRBD1	TRBV19	TRBJ1-1	TGTGCCAGTAGTACCCCAGGGGGGTTGACTGAAGCTTTCTTT	CASSTPGGLTEAFF
many	TRBD2	TRBV24-1	TRBJ2-5	TGTGCCACCAGTGATCCCACTAGCGGGAGTAATCACGAGACCCAGTACTTC	CATSDPTSGSNHETQYF
few	-	TRBV7-3	TRBJ2-7	TGTGCCAGCAGCTTAACGGGGAGAGGGACGGGAGAGCAGTACTTC	CASSLTGRGTGEQYF
-	TRBD2	TRBV15	TRBJ2-1	TGTGCCACCAGCCCCGGGACTAGAACCCATGAGCAGTTCTTC	CATSPGTRTHEQFF
few	TRBD1	TRBV30	TRBJ1-6	TGTGCCTGGAGTTCGCTACTGGACAGGTGGAATTCACCCCTCCACTTT	CAWSSLLDRWNSPLHF
-	TRBD1	TRBV20-1	TRBJ1-5	TGCAGTGCTAGAGAGGATGGACAGGGGAGCAATCAGCCCCAGCATTTT	CSAREDGQGSNQPQHF
few	-	TRBV24-1	TRBJ2-5	TGTGCCACCAGTGACCAGGGGCAAAAAGAGACCCAGTACTTC	CATSDQGQKETQYF
few	TRBD2	TRBV11-2	TRBJ2-3	TGTGCCAGCAGCTCAGTAGCGGGAGGGCTATATACGCAGTATTTT	CASSSVAGGLYTQYF
few	-	TRBV7-9	TRBJ2-1	TGTGCCAGCAGCTTATTATCGGCGGGGCCCCGTTACAATGAGCAGTTCTTC	CASSLLSAGPRYNEQFF
many	TRBD1	TRBV12-3/TRBV12-4	TRBJ2-7	TGTGCCAGCAGCGGGACAGGCCGGATGAGCGAGCAGTACTTC	CASSGTGRMSEQYF
many	-	TRBV20-1	TRBJ2-7	TGCAGTGCGACCGGGACAAATACCTACGAGCAGTACTTC	CSATGTNTYEQYF
many	-	TRBV10-3	TRBJ1-2	TGTGCCATCAGTGACGCGAGGGGCTATGGCTACACCTTC	CAISDARGYGYTF
-	-	TRBV29-1	TRBJ2-7	TGCAGCGTATTTACAACTTCCTACGAGCAGTACTTC	CSVFTTSYEQYF
-	TRBD1	TRBV6-1	TRBJ1-1	TGTGCCAGCAGCCCCGGGGGGACAGACACTGAAGCTTTCTTT	CASSPGGTDTEAFF
many	-	TRBV7-9	TRBJ1-2	TGTGCCAGCAGCTTAGGTGGGACTGATGTTAACTATGGCTACACCTTC	CASSLGGTDVNYGYTF
-	TRBD2	TRBV7-8	TRBJ2-7	TGTGCCAGCAGCGCACCGGGACGGGGGGCCTACGAGCAGTACTTC	CASSAPGRGAYEQYF
many	-	TRBV28	TRBJ2-1	TGTGCCAGCAAGGGGGGCGCCTTGAAGCAGTTCTTC	CASKGGALKQFF
-	TRBD2	TRBV5-1	TRBJ2-1	TGCGCCAGCAGCTTGGTAGCGGGAGTTAGTTACAATGAGCAGTTCTTC	CASSLVAGVSYNEQFF
many	-	TRBV20-1	TRBJ1-1	TGCAGTGCTAGAGGCGGGATCCTAGAGAACACTGAAGCTTTCTTT	CSARGGILENTEAFF
-	-	TRBV20-1	TRBJ2-7	TGCAGTGCTTACAGGGGGGGGGGAGCGGGGGAGCAGTACTTC	CSAYRGGGAGEQYF
few	-	TRBV4-3	TRBJ2-7	TGCGCCAGCAGCCAAGATGAAAGCTCCTACGAGCAGTACTTC	CASSQDESSYEQYF
-	-	TRBV28	TRBJ2-3	TGTGCCAGCAGTTCCGGAGACAGAAGAGATACGCAGTATTTT	CASSSGDRRDTQYF
many	-	TRBV20-1	TRBJ1-1	TGCAGTGCCCTCCGACAGTCTGAAGCTTTCTTT	CSALRQSEAFF
few	-	TRBV28	TRBJ2-4	TGTGCCAGCAGTCGAGTTCGGGCAGGGACAAACATTCAGTACTTC	CASSRVRAGTNIQYF
many	TRBD2	TRBV7-2	TRBJ2-1	TGTGCCAGCAGCTTAGCTGGAGCGGGAGGCCGCAATGAGCAGTTCTTC	CASSLAGAGGRNEQFF
few	-	TRBV19	TRBJ1-5	TGTGCCAGTAGTCGAAAAAGGGAAGAATTAACTCAGCCCCAGCATTTT	CASSRKREELTQPQHF
many	TRBD2	TRBV5-1	TRBJ2-1	TGCGCCAGCAGACTAGCGGGAGCAGACTACAATGAGCAGTTCTTC	CASRLAGADYNEQFF
many	-	TRBV4-1	TRBJ2-1	TGCGCCAGCAGCCAAGTTTGGGGGGAGAGCTCCTACAATGAGCAGTTCTTC	CASSQVWGESSYNEQFF
many	TRBD2	TRBV20-1	TRBJ2-7	TGCAGTGCTGGTAGCGGGAGGGATGTGCAGTACTTC	CSAGSGRDVQYF
-	-	TRBV27	TRBJ1-5	TGTGCCAGCAGCCCAGGCGGACCGAGGAATCAGCCCCAGCATTTT	CASSPGGPRNQPQHF
many	TRBD1	TRBV11-3	TRBJ1-3	TGTGCCAGCAGCTCGACGCGGGACAGGGGGCCTCGTCACACCATATATTTT	CASSSTRDRGPRHTIYF
-	TRBD1	TRBV20-1	TRBJ2-4	TGCAGTGCTAGAGACAGGGGGTCGGGCAAAAACATTCAGTACTTC	CSARDRGSGKNIQYF
few	TRBD2	TRBV20-1	TRBJ2-5	TGCAGTGCTAGAGATAAGTGGGAGGGCCAAGAGACCCAGTACTTC	CSARDKWEGQETQYF
-	-	TRBV10-2	TRBJ2-1	TGCGCCAGCAGTGATACAGGATTCAATGAGCAGTTCTTC	CASSDTGFNEQFF
many	-	TRBV20-1	TRBJ2-3	TGCAGTGCTAGACCCCCCTCCCGGGGCACAGATACGCAGTATTTT	CSARPPSRGTDTQYF
few	-	TRBV19	TRBJ2-2	TGTGCCAGTACCCCGGGACGGAGTTATCGGGAGCTGTTTTTT	CASTPGRSYRELFF
many	-	TRBV3-1	TRBJ1-1	TGTGCCAGCACCCCGGGAGGGGCTGGCACTGAAGCTTTCTTT	CASTPGGAGTEAFF